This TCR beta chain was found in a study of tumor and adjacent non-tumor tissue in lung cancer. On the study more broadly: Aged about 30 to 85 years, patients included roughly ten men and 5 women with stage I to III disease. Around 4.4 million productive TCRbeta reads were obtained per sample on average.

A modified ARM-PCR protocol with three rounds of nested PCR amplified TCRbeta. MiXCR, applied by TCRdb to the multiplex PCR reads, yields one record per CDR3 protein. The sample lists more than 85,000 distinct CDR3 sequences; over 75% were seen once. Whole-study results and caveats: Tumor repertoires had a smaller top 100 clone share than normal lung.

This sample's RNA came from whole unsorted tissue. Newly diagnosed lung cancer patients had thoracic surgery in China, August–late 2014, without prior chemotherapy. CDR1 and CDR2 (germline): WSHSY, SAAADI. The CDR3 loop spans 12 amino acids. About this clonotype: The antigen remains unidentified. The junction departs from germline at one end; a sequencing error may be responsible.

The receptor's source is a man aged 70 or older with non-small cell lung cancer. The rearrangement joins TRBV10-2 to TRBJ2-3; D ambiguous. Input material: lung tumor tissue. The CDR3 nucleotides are TGCGCCTGCAGTGAGAACACAAATACGCAGTATTTT. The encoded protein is CACSENTNTQYF.